The entry that follows covers one T cell receptor beta chain sequence. The antigen is not known. This specimen belongs to a study of cytomegalovirus exposure and HLA in healthy donors. Findings and limits, study-wide: A highly shared variant cluster was judged a likely technical artifact. Indistinguishable V segments, including TRBV6-2 and TRBV6-3, were excluded.

The PCR had 60 Vbeta and 13 Jbeta primers. Original data processing: In a later analysis, around 12 million of some 80 million unique beta chains occurred in at least two donors. Assay: immunoSEQ multiplex PCR; the TCRdb copy retains only in-frame clones and omits some. For V, J and clone size, that table is used; D and trimming come from the DNA. Seen here are about 210,000 clones, 81% observed once, and the top ten hold 3.4%. The V gene end was trimmed by 6 bases and the J gene end by 4 bases; junction bases not matched to a gene: 14. Germline V CDR1 and CDR2: MNHEY, SMNVEV (reference sequence). This CDR3 has 16 residues.

The origin of this receptor is a middle-aged man in good health and CMV-seropositive. The chain combines TRBV27 with TRBJ1-2; TRBD1 aligns across 7 bases. Sequencing used PBMCs. The CDR3 sequence: CASSKSSQDRVYGYTF. CDR3 DNA sequence: TGTGCCAGCAGCAAATCGTCTCAAGACAGGGTCTATGGCTACACCTTC.